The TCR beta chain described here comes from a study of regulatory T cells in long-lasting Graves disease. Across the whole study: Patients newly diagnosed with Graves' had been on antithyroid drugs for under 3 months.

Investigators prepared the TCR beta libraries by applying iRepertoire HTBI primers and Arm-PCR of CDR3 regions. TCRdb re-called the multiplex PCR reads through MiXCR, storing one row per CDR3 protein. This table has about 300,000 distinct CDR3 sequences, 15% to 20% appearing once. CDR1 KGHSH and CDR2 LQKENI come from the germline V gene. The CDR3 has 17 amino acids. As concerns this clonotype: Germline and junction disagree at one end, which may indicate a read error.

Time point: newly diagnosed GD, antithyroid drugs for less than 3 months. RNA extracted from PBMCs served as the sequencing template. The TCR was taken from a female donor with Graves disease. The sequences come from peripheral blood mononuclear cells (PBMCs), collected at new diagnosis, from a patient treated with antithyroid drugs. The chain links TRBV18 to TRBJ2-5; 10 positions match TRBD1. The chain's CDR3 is CASSPRRQGANQATQYF. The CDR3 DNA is TGTGCCAGCTCACCCCGTCGACAGGGGGCAAACCAAGCGACCCAGTACTTC.